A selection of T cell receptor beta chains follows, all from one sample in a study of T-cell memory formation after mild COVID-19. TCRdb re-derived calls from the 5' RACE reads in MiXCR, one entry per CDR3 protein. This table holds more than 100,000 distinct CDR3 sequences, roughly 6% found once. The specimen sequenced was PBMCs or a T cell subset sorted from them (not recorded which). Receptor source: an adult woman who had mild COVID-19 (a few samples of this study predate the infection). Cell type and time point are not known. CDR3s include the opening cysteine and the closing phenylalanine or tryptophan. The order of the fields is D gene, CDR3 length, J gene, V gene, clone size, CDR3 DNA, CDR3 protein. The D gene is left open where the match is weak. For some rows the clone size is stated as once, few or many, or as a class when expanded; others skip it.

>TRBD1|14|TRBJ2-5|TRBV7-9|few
TGTGCCGAAGGACAGGGACAAAATTCAGAGACCCAGTACTTC
CAEGQGQNSETQYF
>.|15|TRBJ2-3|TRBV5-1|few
TGCGCCAGCAGCGTGACAGGTTCTAGCACAGATACGCAGTATTTT
CASSVTGSSTDTQYF
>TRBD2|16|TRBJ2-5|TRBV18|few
TGTGCCAGCTCACCCCTGCAGCGGGGGTCCGCAGAGACCCAGTACTTC
CASSPLQRGSAETQYF
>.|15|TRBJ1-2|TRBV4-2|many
TGTGCCAGCAGCCAAGATAGGAGGGTTCTCTATGGCTACACCTTC
CASSQDRRVLYGYTF
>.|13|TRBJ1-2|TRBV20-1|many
TGCAGTGCGGGAGGGGGGTCACGCTATGGCTACACCTTC
CSAGGGSRYGYTF
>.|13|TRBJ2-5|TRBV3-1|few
TGTGCCAGCAGCCGCGCGGGATGGGAGACCCAGTACTTC
CASSRAGWETQYF
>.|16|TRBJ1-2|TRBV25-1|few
TGTGCCAGCAGTGAGACAAGACAGTACGATAACTATGGCTACACCTTC
CASSETRQYDNYGYTF
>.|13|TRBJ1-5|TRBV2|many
TGTGCCAGCAGAGCCGGGACCGTGGGAGCCCAGCATTTT
CASRAGTVGAQHF
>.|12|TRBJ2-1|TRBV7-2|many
TGTGCCAGCAGCTTGGAAGTGAATGAGCAGTTCTTC
CASSLEVNEQFF
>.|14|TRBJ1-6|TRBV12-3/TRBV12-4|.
TGTGCCAGCAGTTTCGCCGCGACCGGTTCACCCCTCCACTTT
CASSFAATGSPLHF
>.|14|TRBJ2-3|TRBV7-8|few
TGTGCCAGCAGCTTAGGTCCTAGCCGAGATACGCAGTATTTT
CASSLGPSRDTQYF
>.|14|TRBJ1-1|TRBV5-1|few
TGCGCCAGCAGCTTGAGTTGGAGGGGCACTGAAGCTTTCTTT
CASSLSWRGTEAFF
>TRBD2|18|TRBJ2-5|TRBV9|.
TGTGCCAGCAGCGCGGGACTAGCGGGGGGGCAGGCACAAGAGACCCAGTACTTC
CASSAGLAGGQAQETQYF
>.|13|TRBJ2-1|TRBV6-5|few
TGTGCCTGCGGGACTTACCGTCACCGCGAGCAGTTCTTC
CACGTYRHREQFF
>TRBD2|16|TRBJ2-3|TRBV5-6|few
TGTGCCAGCAGCTTGCTACTAGCGGGAAGCACAGATACGCAGTATTTT
CASSLLLAGSTDTQYF
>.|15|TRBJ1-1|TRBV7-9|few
TGTGCCAGCAGCGTCGACAGACTCCCGCCTACTGAAGCTTTCTTT
CASSVDRLPPTEAFF
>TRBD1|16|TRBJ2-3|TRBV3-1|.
TGTGCCAGCAGCCAACGGACCGGGACAGGGCCTAATACGCAGTATTTT
CASSQRTGTGPNTQYF
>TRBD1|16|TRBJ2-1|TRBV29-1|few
TGCAGCGGGGGGGACAGGGGGTTTAGGTCCTACAATGAGCAGTTCTTC
CSGGDRGFRSYNEQFF
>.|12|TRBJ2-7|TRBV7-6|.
TGTGCCAGCAGCTTAGACAGGGACGAGCAGTACTTC
CASSLDRDEQYF
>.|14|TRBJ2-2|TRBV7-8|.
TGTGCCAGCAGCTTATGGGAGGAGACCGGGGAGCTGTTTTTT
CASSLWEETGELFF
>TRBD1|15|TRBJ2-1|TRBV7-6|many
TGTGCCAGCAGCGCAGAGCAGACAGGGTGGAATGAGCAGTTCTTC
CASSAEQTGWNEQFF
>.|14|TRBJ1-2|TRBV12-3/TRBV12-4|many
TGTGCCAGCAGTTTTGGGGGGGCAGTCTATGGCTACACCTTC
CASSFGGAVYGYTF
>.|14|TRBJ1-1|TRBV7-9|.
TGTGCCAGCAGCACCGGACAGCCGGGCACTGAAGCTTTCTTT
CASSTGQPGTEAFF
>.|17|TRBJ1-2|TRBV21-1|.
TGTGCCAGCAGCCCCCTCGCCGGGGGTTCGCGCTATTGGGGCTACACCTTC
CASSPLAGGSRYWGYTF
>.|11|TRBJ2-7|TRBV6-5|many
TGTGCCAGCAGTTACGACAGCGAGCAGTACTTC
CASSYDSEQYF
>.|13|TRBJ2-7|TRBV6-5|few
TGTGCCAGCCGATCGGGGGAGTCCTACGAGCAGTACTTC
CASRSGESYEQYF
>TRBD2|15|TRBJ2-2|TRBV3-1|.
TGTGCCAGCAGCCAAGTTGCGGGAGACACCGGGGAGCTGTTTTTT
CASSQVAGDTGELFF
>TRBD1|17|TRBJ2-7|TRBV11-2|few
TGTGCCAGCAGCTTAGTAGGAGGACAGGGGCAATTCTACGAGCAGTACTTC
CASSLVGGQGQFYEQYF
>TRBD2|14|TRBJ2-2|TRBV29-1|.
TGCAGCGTGCTTAGCGGGAGGGGCACCGGGGAGCTGTTTTTT
CSVLSGRGTGELFF
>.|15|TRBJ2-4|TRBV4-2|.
TGTGCCAGCAGCCAAGGAAGGGGGGCCAAAAACATTCAGTACTTC
CASSQGRGAKNIQYF
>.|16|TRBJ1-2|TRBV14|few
TGTGCCAGCAGCCTTCAAGGGGCGGCGGGTAACTATGGCTACACCTTC
CASSLQGAAGNYGYTF
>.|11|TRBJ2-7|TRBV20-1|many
TGCAGTGCGCGTGGGGGGCTCGAGCAGTACTTC
CSARGGLEQYF
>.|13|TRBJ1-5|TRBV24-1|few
TGTGCCACCAGTGATTTTTCTGATGGGCCCCAGCATTTT
CATSDFSDGPQHF
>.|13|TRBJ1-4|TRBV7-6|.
TGTGCCAGCAGCTTTGGGGGTTCTGAAAAACTGTTTTTT
CASSFGGSEKLFF
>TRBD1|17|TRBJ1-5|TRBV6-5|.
TGTGCCAGCAGCTCCTCCCACACAGACAGGGATCGACAGCCCCAGCATTTT
CASSSSHTDRDRQPQHF
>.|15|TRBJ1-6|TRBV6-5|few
TGTGCCAGCAGTTACTCGGGTCGCTTCAATTCACCCCTCCACTTT
CASSYSGRFNSPLHF
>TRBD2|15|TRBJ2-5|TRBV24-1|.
TGTGCCACCAGCACTGGGACTAGCGGGAAGGAGACCCAGTACTTC
CATSTGTSGKETQYF
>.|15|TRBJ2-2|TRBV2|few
TGTGCCAGCATCCGAGGGCTGAGAAACACCGGGGAGCTGTTTTTT
CASIRGLRNTGELFF
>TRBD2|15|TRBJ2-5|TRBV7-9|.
TGTGCCAGCAGCACCCAAGCGGGAGTAGCAGAGACCCAGTACTTC
CASSTQAGVAETQYF
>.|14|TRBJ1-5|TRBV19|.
TGTGCCAGTAGTATACCCCACGTTTGGCAGCCCCAGCATTTT
CASSIPHVWQPQHF
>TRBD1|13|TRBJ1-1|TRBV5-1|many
TGCGCCAGCTTCCGGGACAGGAACACTGAAGCTTTCTTT
CASFRDRNTEAFF
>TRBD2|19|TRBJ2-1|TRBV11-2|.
TGTGCCAGCAGCTCTTCGTTCGGACTAGCGGGGGGCTCCTACAATGAGCAGTTCTTC
CASSSSFGLAGGSYNEQFF
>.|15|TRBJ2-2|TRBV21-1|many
TGTGCCAGCAGCAAAGTGAGAACGAACACCGGGGAGCTGTTTTTT
CASSKVRTNTGELFF
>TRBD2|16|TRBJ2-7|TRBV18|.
TGTGCCAGCTCACCACAACTAGCGGGTCACACCTACGAGCAGTACTTC
CASSPQLAGHTYEQYF
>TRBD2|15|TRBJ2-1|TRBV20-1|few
TGCAGTGCTAGAGACCGGGTAGCGGGGGCCAGGGAGCAGTTCTTC
CSARDRVAGAREQFF
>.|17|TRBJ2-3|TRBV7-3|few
TGTGCCAGCAGCTTAACGCCTCCCGGGACTAGCACAGATACGCAGTATTTT
CASSLTPPGTSTDTQYF
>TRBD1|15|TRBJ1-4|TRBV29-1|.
TGCAGCGTCCGGGACAGGCCTGGCAGAGGTGAAAAACTGTTTTTT
CSVRDRPGRGEKLFF
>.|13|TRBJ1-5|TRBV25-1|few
TGTGCCGGAATAGATCCGTTGAGACAGCCCCAGCATTTT
CAGIDPLRQPQHF
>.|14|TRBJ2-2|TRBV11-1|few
TGTGCCAGCAGCCCAATCAGCCTCACCGGGGAGCTGTTTTTT
CASSPISLTGELFF
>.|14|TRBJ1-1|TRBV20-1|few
TGCAGTGCTAGAGTTGACAGCCTGAACACTGAAGCTTTCTTT
CSARVDSLNTEAFF